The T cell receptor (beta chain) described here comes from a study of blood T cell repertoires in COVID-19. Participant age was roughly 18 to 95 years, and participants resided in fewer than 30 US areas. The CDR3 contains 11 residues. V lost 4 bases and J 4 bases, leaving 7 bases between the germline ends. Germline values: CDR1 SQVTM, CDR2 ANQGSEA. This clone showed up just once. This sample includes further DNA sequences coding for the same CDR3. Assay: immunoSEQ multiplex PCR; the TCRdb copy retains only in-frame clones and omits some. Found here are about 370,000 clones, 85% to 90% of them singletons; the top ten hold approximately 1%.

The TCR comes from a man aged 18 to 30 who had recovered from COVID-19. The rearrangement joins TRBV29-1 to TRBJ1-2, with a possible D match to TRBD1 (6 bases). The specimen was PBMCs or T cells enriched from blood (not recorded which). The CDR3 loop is CSVVRGYGYTF. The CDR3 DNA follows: TGCAGCGTTGTCAGGGGCTATGGCTACACCTTC.